This paragraph covers one T cell receptor beta chain sequence. Per the germline V gene, CDR1 is MNHEY and CDR2 is SVGAGI. CDR3 length: 12 amino acids. Trimming removed 4 bases at V and 7 bases at J, with 7 bases between. These data belong to a study of ipilimumab plus nivolumab after autologous stem cell transplantation. Study-level background: A median of roughly eight nivolumab and 4 or 5 ipilimumab doses were given.

Repertoires were generated with immunoSEQ multiplex PCR, while TCRdb's copy carries only in-frame clones and drops some. The sample holds fewer than 30,000 clones, 86% seen once. This receptor was identified in a male donor with diffuse large B-cell lymphoma. The source material was PBMCs, sampled in a trial of ipilimumab plus nivolumab as post-transplant consolidation. J is TRBJ2-2 and V is TRBV6-5; D is undetermined. The CDR3 DNA reads TGTGCCAGCAGTTTGAGACGCGGGGAGCTGTTTTTT. This translates into CASSLRRGELFF.